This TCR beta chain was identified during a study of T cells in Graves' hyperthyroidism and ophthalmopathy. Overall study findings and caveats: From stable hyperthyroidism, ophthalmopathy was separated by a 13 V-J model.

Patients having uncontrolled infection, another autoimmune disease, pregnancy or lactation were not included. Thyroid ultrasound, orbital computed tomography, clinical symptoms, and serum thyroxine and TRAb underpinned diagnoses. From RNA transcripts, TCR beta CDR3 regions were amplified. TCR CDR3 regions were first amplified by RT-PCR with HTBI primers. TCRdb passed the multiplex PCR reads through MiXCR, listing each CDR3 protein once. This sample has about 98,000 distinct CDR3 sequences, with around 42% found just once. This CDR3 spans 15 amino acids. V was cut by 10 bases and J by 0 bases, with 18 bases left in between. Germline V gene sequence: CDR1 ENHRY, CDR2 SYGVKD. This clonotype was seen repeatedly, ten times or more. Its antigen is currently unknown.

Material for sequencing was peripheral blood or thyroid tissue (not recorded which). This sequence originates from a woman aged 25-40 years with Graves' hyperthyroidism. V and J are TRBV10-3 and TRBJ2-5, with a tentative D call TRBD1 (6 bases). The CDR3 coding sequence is TGTGCCAGAGGGGGAACAGGAACGTACCAAGAGACCCAGTACTTC. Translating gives CARGGTGTYQETQYF.